Sequencing of this T cell receptor (beta chain) was carried out in a study of blood T cells in healthy people across ages. Findings and caveats of the study: Conclusively comparing naive with antigen-experienced cells was impossible with unsorted PBMCs. Per million T cells, TCR beta diversity dropped about linearly as age rose.

Primed by a sample-barcoded 5' primer and a J-beta primer mix, a second PCR proceeded for roughly 7 to 11 cycles. TCRdb ran MiXCR on the 5' RACE reads and lists one entry per CDR3 protein. This table holds some 1.5 million distinct CDR3 sequences, roughly 30% found once. The CDR3 covers 15 residues. Germline values: CDR1 SGDLS, CDR2 YYNGEE. The germline V and J ends were trimmed by 0 bases and 6 bases, with 16 bases remaining between them. This clonotype was counted ten times or more. Its matching antigen is unknown. Sequencing was carried out using blood. This sequence originates from a woman under 40 in good health. The J gene is TRBJ2-7, the V gene TRBV9, with D maybe TRBD1 (6 bases). DNA of the CDR3: TGTGCCAGCAGCGTAGAGGGCAGGGGATTCTCCGAGCAGTACTTC. Translated: CASSVEGRGFSEQYF.